The entry below gives a single T cell receptor beta chain sequence along with its context. This sample was taken from a study of blood T cell repertoires in COVID-19. Study-wide context: Collection of acute and convalescent COVID-19 samples took place in the United States, Italy and Spain. T cells, B-cell-depleted T cells, or PBMCs provided the cDNA or gDNA that served as material.

Germline V gives CDR1 KGHDR, CDR2 SFDVKD. With 3 bases clipped from V and 4 bases from J, the junction kept 8 bases outside the gene matches. This CDR3 has 16 amino acids. Authors' analysis steps: Reference gene primer amplification in the assay estimated nucleated cell counts. The protocol was immunoSEQ multiplex PCR, while the TCRdb copy is restricted to in-frame clones and leaves out a portion. The V and J calls and the clone size are those of that table, but D and trimming were determined from the DNA. The sample carries under 140,000 clones, approximately 90% recorded once. The chain carries TRBV24-1 and TRBJ1-5; 7 bases agree with TRBD1. The specimen sequenced was peripheral blood. This TCR was recovered from a human donor in a cohort sampled during active COVID-19. The CDR3 region has the DNA TGTGCCACCAGTGATGTGAAGGGGGCTGGAAATCAGCCCCAGCATTTT. Translation gives CATSDVKGAGNQPQHF.